The sequence of this T cell receptor beta chain was determined in a study of regulatory T cells in long-lasting Graves disease. The overall study: Newly diagnosed Graves' patients had under 3 months of antithyroid drugs. Study conclusions and caveats: In persistent patients, shared public clonotypes (approximately 3,000) outnumbered those in new patients (about 1,000).

V was clipped by 8 bases and J by 7 bases, with 20 bases between them. CDR1 and CDR2 from the germline V gene are MNHEY and SMNVEV (reference sequence). The length of the CDR3 is 15 residues. There are many counts of this clonotype. Its antigen is undetermined. The time point is: newly diagnosed GD, antithyroid drugs for less than 3 months. The TCR library was made from RNA that had been extracted from PBMCs in TRIzol. Through Arm-PCR of CDR3 regions and iRepertoire HTBI primers, TCR beta libraries were built. Using its own MiXCR run on the multiplex PCR reads, TCRdb lists one record per CDR3 protein. The sample lists about 220,000 distinct CDR3 sequences, roughly 19% occurring once. The same data also contributed to another study, on T cells in Graves' hyperthyroidism and ophthalmopathy. That study reports: A set of HTBI primers served as the primers for a first-round RT-PCR of the TCR CDR3.

This specimen consisted of peripheral blood mononuclear cells (PBMCs), obtained at new diagnosis, from a patient treated with antithyroid drugs. The V call is TRBV27, the J call TRBJ1-4; TRBD1 might be the D (6 bases). The receptor was isolated from a woman in her twenties or thirties with Graves disease. CDR3 protein: CASGPKGHSREKLFF. CDR3 sequence (DNA): TGTGCCAGCGGCCCTAAGGGACATTCACGTGAAAAACTGTTTTTT.